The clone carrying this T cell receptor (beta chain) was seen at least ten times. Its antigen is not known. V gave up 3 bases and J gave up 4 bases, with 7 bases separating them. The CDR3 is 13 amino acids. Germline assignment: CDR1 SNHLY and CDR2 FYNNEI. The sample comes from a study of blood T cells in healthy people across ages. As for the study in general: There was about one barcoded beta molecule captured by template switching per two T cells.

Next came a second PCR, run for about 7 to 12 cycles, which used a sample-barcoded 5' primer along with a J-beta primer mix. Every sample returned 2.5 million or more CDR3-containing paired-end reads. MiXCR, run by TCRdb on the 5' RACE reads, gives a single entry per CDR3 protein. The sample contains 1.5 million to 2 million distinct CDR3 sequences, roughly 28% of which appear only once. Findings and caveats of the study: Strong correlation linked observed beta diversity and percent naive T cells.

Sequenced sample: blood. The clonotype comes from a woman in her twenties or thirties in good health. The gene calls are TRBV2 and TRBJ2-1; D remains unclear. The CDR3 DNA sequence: TGTGCCAGCAGTGAGGTGGCTTACAATGAGCAGTTCTTC. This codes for CASSEVAYNEQFF.